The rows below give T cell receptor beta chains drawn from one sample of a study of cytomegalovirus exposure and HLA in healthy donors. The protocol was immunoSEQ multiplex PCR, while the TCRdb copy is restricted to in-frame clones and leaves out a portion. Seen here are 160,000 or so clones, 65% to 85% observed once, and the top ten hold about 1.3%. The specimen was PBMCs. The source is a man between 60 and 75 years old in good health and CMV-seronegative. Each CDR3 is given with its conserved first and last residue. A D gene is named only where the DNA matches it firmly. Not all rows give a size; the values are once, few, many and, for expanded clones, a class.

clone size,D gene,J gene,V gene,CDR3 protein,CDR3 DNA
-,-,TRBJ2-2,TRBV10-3,CAIREQITGELFF,TGTGCCATCAGGGAACAGATCACCGGGGAGCTGTTTTTT
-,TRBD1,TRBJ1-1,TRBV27,CASSRQGFQTEAFF,TGTGCCAGCAGTAGACAGGGCTTCCAGACTGAAGCTTTCTTT
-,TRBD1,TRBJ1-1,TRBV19,CASSIGTGVGTEAFF,TGTGCCAGTAGTATAGGGACAGGGGTTGGCACTGAAGCTTTCTTT
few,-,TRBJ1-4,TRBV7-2,CASSLARWGVGEKLFF,TGTGCCAGCAGCTTAGCGAGGTGGGGGGTCGGGGAAAAACTGTTTTTT
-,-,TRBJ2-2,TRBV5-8,CASSLTTWNTGELFF,TGTGCCAGCAGCTTGACAACATGGAACACCGGGGAGCTGTTTTTT
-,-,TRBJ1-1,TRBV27,CASSLSRGFTEAFF,TGTGCCAGCAGTCTTAGTCGGGGATTCACTGAAGCTTTCTTT
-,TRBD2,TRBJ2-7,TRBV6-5,CASSPHWLADYEQYF,TGTGCCAGCAGCCCACATTGGCTAGCGGACTACGAGCAGTACTTC
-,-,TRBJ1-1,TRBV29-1,CSAHRAMNTEAFF,TGCAGCGCACACAGGGCCATGAACACTGAAGCTTTCTTT
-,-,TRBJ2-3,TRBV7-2,CASSSPPSEDTQYF,TGTGCCAGCAGCTCCCCCCCGTCGGAGGATACGCAGTATTTT
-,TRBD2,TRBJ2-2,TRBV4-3,CASSQDRTSVTGELFF,TGCGCCAGCAGCCAAGATCGGACTAGCGTCACCGGGGAGCTGTTTTTT
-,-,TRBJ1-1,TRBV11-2,CASSLSRTVEAFF,TGTGCCAGCAGCTTAAGTCGGACAGTAGAAGCTTTCTTT
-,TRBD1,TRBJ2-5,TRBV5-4,CASSPGQGFMETQYF,TGTGCCAGCAGCCCCGGACAGGGGTTTATGGAGACCCAGTACTTC
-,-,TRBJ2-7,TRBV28,CASSPDTFYEQYF,TGTGCCAGCAGCCCGGACACATTCTACGAGCAGTACTTC
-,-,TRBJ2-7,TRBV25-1,CASSGHEYEQYF,TGTGCCAGCAGCGGACACGAATACGAGCAGTACTTC
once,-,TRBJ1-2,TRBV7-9,CASSLTGLGYGYTF,TGTGCCAGCAGCCTCACAGGGTTAGGCTATGGCTACACCTTC
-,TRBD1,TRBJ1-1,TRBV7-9,CASTRTGETFF,TGTGCCAGCACCCGGACAGGGGAAACTTTCTTT
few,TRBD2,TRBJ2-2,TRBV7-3,CASSLLPTSGGAGELFF,TGTGCCAGCAGCTTACTTCCGACTAGCGGGGGAGCCGGGGAGCTGTTTTTT
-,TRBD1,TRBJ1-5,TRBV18,CASSQESPAGQGVNQPQHF,TGTGCCAGCTCACAGGAAAGCCCAGCGGGACAGGGGGTCAATCAGCCCCAGCATTTT
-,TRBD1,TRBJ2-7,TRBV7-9,CASSLGTGVYEQYF,TGTGCCAGCAGCTTAGGGACAGGGGTCTACGAGCAGTACTTC
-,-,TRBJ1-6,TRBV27,CASSLYATDGYNSPLHF,TGTGCCAGCAGTTTATACGCGACAGATGGCTATAATTCACCCCTCCACTTT
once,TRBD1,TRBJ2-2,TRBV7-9,CASSSRQGGTGELFF,TGTGCCAGCAGCAGCAGACAGGGTGGCACCGGGGAGCTGTTTTTT
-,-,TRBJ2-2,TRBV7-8,CASSQFFGTGELFF,-
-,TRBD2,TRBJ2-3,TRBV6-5,CASRRLAGGTDTQYF,TGTGCCAGCAGAAGACTAGCGGGGGGCACAGATACGCAGTATTTT
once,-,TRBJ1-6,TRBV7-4,CASSCKSSYNSPLHF,TGTGCCAGCAGCTGTAAGAGCTCCTATAATTCACCCCTCCACTTT
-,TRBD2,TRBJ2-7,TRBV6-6,CASGASGSPTSYEQYF,TGTGCCAGCGGGGCTAGCGGGAGCCCAACGTCCTACGAGCAGTACTTC
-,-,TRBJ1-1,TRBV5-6,CASSSLDMGRPTEAFF,TGTGCCAGCAGCTCGTTAGATATGGGGCGGCCCACTGAAGCTTTCTTT
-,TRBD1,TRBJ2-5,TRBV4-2,CASSHGTGGFGETQYF,TGTGCCAGCAGCCACGGGACAGGGGGCTTCGGAGAGACCCAGTACTTC
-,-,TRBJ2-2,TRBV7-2,CASSSVPGNRELFF,TGTGCCAGCAGCTCCGTCCCGGGGAACCGGGAGCTGTTTTTT
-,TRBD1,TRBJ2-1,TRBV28,CAVGTAGYNEQFF,TGTGCGGTAGGGACAGCCGGCTACAATGAGCAGTTCTTC
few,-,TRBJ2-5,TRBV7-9,CASSLARDQETQYF,TGTGCCAGCAGCTTAGCGCGGGACCAAGAGACCCAGTACTTC
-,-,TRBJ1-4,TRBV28,CASSLWGTPATNEKLFF,TGTGCCAGCAGTTTATGGGGGACACCCGCAACTAATGAAAAACTGTTTTTT
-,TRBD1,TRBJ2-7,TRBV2,CASSDGQGAYEQYF,TGTGCCAGCAGTGATGGACAGGGGGCCTACGAGCAGTACTTC
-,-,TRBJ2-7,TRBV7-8,CASSTLEGRTYF,TGTGCCAGCAGCACATTGGAGGGGCGAACGTACTTC
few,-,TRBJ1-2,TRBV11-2,CASRELRGIYGYTF,TGTGCCAGCAGAGAACTAAGGGGGATCTATGGCTACACCTTC
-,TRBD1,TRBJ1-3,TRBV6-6,CASRSGTARSGNTIYF,TGTGCCAGCAGGTCCGGGACAGCGCGCTCTGGAAACACCATATATTTT
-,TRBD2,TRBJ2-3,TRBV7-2,CASSSGLASTDTQYF,TGTGCCAGCAGCTCAGGACTAGCGTCCACAGATACGCAGTATTTT
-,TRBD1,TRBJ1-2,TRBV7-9,CASSFIPGQGAATICGYTF,TGTGCCAGCAGCTTCATACCGGGACAGGGGGCAGCAACGATATGTGGCTACACCTTC
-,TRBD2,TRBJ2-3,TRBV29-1,CSVEEGLPLSSTDTQYF,TGCAGCGTTGAAGAGGGACTACCCTTATCTAGCACAGATACGCAGTATTTT
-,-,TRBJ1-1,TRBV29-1,CSVGGRGNTEAFF,TGCAGCGTTGGAGGACGGGGTAACACTGAAGCTTTCTTT
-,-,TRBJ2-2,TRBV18,CASSPRGGGLNTGELFF,TGTGCCAGCTCACCTCGGGGAGGCGGGTTGAACACCGGGGAGCTGTTTTTT
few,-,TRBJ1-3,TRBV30,CAWSEGSAGNTIYF,TGTGCCTGGAGTGAGGGGTCCGCTGGAAACACCATATATTTT
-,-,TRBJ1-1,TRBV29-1,CSAPRLGGVNTEAFF,TGCAGCGCCCCGAGGCTGGGAGGGGTAAACACTGAAGCTTTCTTT
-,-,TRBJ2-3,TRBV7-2,CASSPTGPYTDTQYF,TGTGCCAGCAGCCCCACAGGGCCCTACACAGATACGCAGTATTTT
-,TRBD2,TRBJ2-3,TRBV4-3,CASSQEYGWGGKDTQYF,TGCGCCAGCAGCCAAGAGTATGGCTGGGGGGGGAAAGATACGCAGTATTTT
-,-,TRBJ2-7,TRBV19,CASSIGEAAEQYF,TGTGCCAGTAGTATAGGGGAAGCGGCCGAGCAGTACTTC
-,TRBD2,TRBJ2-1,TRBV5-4,CASSLRGGNDEQFF,TGTGCCAGCAGCTTGCGCGGGGGGAACGATGAGCAGTTCTTC
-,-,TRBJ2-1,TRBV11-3,CASSPSPGLGNEQFF,TGTGCCAGCAGCCCCTCACCGGGACTTGGGAATGAGCAGTTCTTC
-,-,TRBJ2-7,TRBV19,CASSQGGGSYEQYF,TGTGCCAGCAGTCAGGGGGGTGGTTCCTACGAGCAGTACTTC
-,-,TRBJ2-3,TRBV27,CASSYLRLRGGTDTQYF,TGTGCCAGCAGTTACCTCCGGCTCAGAGGAGGCACAGATACGCAGTATTTT
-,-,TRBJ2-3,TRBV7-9,CASEGADTQYF,TGTGCCAGCGAGGGGGCAGATACGCAGTATTTT
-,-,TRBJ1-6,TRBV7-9,CASSFAQGGSPLHF,TGTGCCAGCAGCTTTGCCCAGGGTGGGTCACCCCTCCACTTT
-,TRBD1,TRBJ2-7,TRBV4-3,CASSQDLGQPYEQYF,TGCGCCAGCAGCCAAGACCTGGGACAGCCATACGAGCAGTACTTC
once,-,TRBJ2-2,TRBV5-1,CASSPQAGMNTGELFF,TGCGCCAGCAGCCCCCAAGCAGGAATGAACACCGGGGAGCTGTTTTTT
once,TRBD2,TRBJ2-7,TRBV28,CASSVGGTSGRHEQYF,TGTGCCAGCAGTGTTGGCGGGACTAGCGGGAGGCACGAGCAGTACTTC
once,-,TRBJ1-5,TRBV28,CASSRGQQPQHF,TGTGCCAGCAGTCGAGGGCAACAGCCCCAGCATTTT
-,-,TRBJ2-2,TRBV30,CAWRPGWGGTNTGELFF,TGTGCCTGGAGGCCGGGATGGGGAGGAACAAACACCGGGGAGCTGTTTTTT